This is a list of T cell receptor beta chains from one sample in a study of PD-L1 blockade in urothelial cancer. Data came from immunoSEQ multiplex PCR; TCRdb stores just in-frame clones and leaves some out. The sample has roughly 48,000 clones; around 82% are singletons. The source was PBMCs, collected around atezolizumab (anti-PD-L1) treatment. These receptors all come from a man between 35 and 55 years old with urothelial cancer. The CDR3 runs from the conserved cysteine through the conserved F or W. D genes are given only for firm matches. Size is omitted from some rows. Given values are once, few, many or a class for expanded clones.

V	length	size	J	D	DNA	CDR3
TRBV5-1	17	NA	TRBJ2-6	TRBD1	TGCGCCAGCAGCTGGGGACAGGGGGCTTCTGGGGCCAACGTCCTGACTTTC	CASSWGQGASGANVLTF
TRBV28	16	few	TRBJ1-3	NA	TGTGCCAGCAGCTTTGAGGGGGGGGCCTCTGGAAACACCATATATTTT	CASSFEGGASGNTIYF
TRBV19	13	NA	TRBJ2-7	TRBD2	TGTGCCAGTAGCCTAGCGGGAGTGAACGAGCAGTACTTC	CASSLAGVNEQYF
TRBV28	16	NA	TRBJ2-3	TRBD2	TGTGCCAGCAGTTTCTCGACTAGCGGGAGTACAGATACGCAGTATTTT	CASSFSTSGSTDTQYF
TRBV4-1	15	once	TRBJ2-5	TRBD2	TGCGCCAGCAGCCAAGACCCGGGAGGGGAAGAGACCCAGTACTTC	CASSQDPGGEETQYF
TRBV6-5	12	NA	TRBJ2-7	NA	TGTGCCAGCAGTCCAGGGGCATCCGAGCAGTACTTC	CASSPGASEQYF
TRBV6-5	15	NA	TRBJ2-5	TRBD1	TGTGCCAGCAGTTACGGGGGGACAGGGGGCGAGACCCAGTACTTC	CASSYGGTGGETQYF
TRBV5-5	16	NA	TRBJ2-7	TRBD1	TGTGCCAGCAGCCCAGGTAGGACAGGGGGCGTAATCGAGCAGTACTTC	CASSPGRTGGVIEQYF
TRBV21-1	19	NA	TRBJ2-6	NA	TGTGCCAGCAAGCGAAGTTGCGGGCAGGGGGTAGGTGGGGCCAACGTCCTGACTTTC	CASKRSCGQGVGGANVLTF
TRBV7-6	16	NA	TRBJ2-5	NA	TGTGCCAGCAGCTTAGCGCTCTCCTCAGGGTTGGAGACCCAGTACTTC	CASSLALSSGLETQYF
TRBV29-1	13	NA	TRBJ2-1	TRBD1	TGCAGCGCCTGGACAGGGAGGACCCATGAGCAGTTCTTC	CSAWTGRTHEQFF
TRBV5-4	17	NA	TRBJ2-1	NA	TGTGCCAGCAGCTTGGGGACATGGGAAATCCCCTACAATGAGCAGTTCTTC	CASSLGTWEIPYNEQFF
TRBV7-2	14	NA	TRBJ2-3	NA	TGTGCCAGCAGCTTAGGAGGTTTCATAGATACGCAGTATTTT	CASSLGGFIDTQYF
TRBV28	14	once	TRBJ2-3	TRBD2	TGTGCCAGCAGAGCGGGACTTAAATCGGATACGCAGTATTTT	CASRAGLKSDTQYF
TRBV11-2	17	once	TRBJ2-7	TRBD1	TGTGCCAGCAGCTCCCCGGACAGGGGGCTCCTGGGGTACGAGCAGTACTTC	CASSSPDRGLLGYEQYF